The 6 T cell receptor beta chains listed next were all sequenced from one sample in a study of T cells in Graves' hyperthyroidism and ophthalmopathy. RNA transcripts were the template for amplifying TCR beta CDR3 regions. Carried out on the TCR CDR3, a first-round RT-PCR used the HTBI primer set. TCRdb independently ran MiXCR on the multiplex PCR reads; one entry per CDR3 protein. The repertoire holds hundreds of thousands of distinct CDR3 sequences, with about 14% as singletons. What was sequenced was blood. The receptors originated from a man in his fifties or sixties with Graves' ophthalmopathy.

The sample holds many counts of this clonotype. The V and J genes are TRBV3-1 and TRBJ2-2; D gene ambiguous. Trimming cost V 1 base and J 6 bases, with 3 bases left between them. CDR3 length equals 12 residues. CDR1 LGHDT and CDR2 YNNKEL come from the germline V gene (reference sequence). This CDR3 is CASSQGSGELFF. The CDR3 DNA sequence: TGTGCCAGCAGCCAAGGGTCCGGGGAGCTGTTTTTT. Based on the CDR3 plus reference TRBV3-1 and TRBJ2-2, the full variable domain is DTAVSQTPKYLVTQMGNDKSIKCEQNLGHDTMYWYKQDSKKFLKIMFSYNNKELIINETVPNRFSPKSPDKAHLNLHINSLELGDSAVYFCASSQGSGELFFGEGSRLTVL.

This clonotype was found many times. The rearrangement links TRBV3-1 to TRBJ2-1, with D possibly TRBD2 on 6 matching bases. The ends were cut back, 3 bases at V and 9 bases at J, with 18 bases in the middle. CDR1 is LGHDT and CDR2 is YNNKEL in the germline V gene (reference sequence). The CDR3 totals 15 residues. DNA for the CDR3: TGTGCCAGCAGCCATTTGATAGCGGATGCAATTGAGCAGTTCTTC. Translation gives CASSHLIADAIEQFF.

The sample holds many counts of this clonotype. The V gene is TRBV2, the J gene TRBJ1-5; no clear D. The germline CDR1 and CDR2 sequences are SNHLY and FYNNEI. Trimming removed 5 bases at V and 0 bases at J, with 8 bases between. There are 14 residues in the CDR3. This CDR3 is CASSRTDSNQPQHF. Here the CDR3 DNA reads TGTGCCAGCAGTAGGACCGATAGCAATCAGCCCCAGCATTTT. Using reference TRBV2 and TRBJ1-5 for the parts outside the CDR3, the full variable domain is EPEVTQTPSHQVTQMGQEVILRCVPISNHLYFYWYRQILGQKVEFLVSFYNNEISEKSEIFDDQFSVERPDGSNFTLKIRSTKLEDSAMYFCASSRTDSNQPQHFGDGTRLSIL.

J is TRBJ2-5 and V is TRBV4-1, with no clear D. Trimming left V 1 base short and J 2 bases short, with 17 bases between. Germline CDR1 is MGHRA and CDR2 is YSYEKL. The CDR3 has 17 amino acids. The CDR3 is CASSQGYAETSQETQYF. DNA for the CDR3: TGCGCCAGCAGCCAAGGATACGCGGAGACTTCTCAAGAGACCCAGTACTTC.

This clonotype appeared many times. V gene TRBV6-1 combines with J gene TRBJ2-1; TRBD2 matches at 12 bases. The germline CDR1 and CDR2 sequences are MNHNS and SASEGT. The CDR3 is made up of 14 amino acids. Unmatched junction bases numbered 5, after V lost 6 bases and J lost 8 bases. The CDR3 region has the DNA TGTGCCAGCAGACCTAGCGGGAGGGTCGATGAGCAGTTCTTC. Its protein product is CASRPSGRVDEQFF.

This clonotype showed up many times. The V and J genes are TRBV18 and TRBJ2-1; 8 nucleotides match TRBD2. Looked up from germline, CDR1 is KGHSH and CDR2 is LQKENI. The V and J ends lost 6 bases and 9 bases, in that order; junction bases with no gene match: 1. The CDR3 loop spans 11 amino acids. The CDR3, as DNA: TGTGCCAGCTCTCGGGAGGGTGAGCAGTTCTTC. Residues: CASSREGEQFF.